A selection of T cell receptor beta chains follows, all from one sample in a study of CD8+ T cells in alopecia areata. The assay was immunoSEQ multiplex PCR, and TCRdb's table has in-frame clones only and misses some. The table lists about 200,000 clones, just over 55% of them singletons. Sequencing was done on a sample of CD8+ T cells sorted from blood. The receptors shown here come from a human donor in good health. CDR3s leave out the opening cysteine and the closing phenylalanine or tryptophan. Not every row has a clone size; where given, it reads once, few, many or a size class.

V: TRBV5-1; size: NA; J: TRBJ2-5; CDR3: ASSPRDSTQETQY
V: TRBV9; size: NA; J: TRBJ1-2; CDR3: ASSFTGHGYT
V: TRBV29-1; size: NA; J: TRBJ1-1; CDR3: SVGAEAF
V: TRBV5-1; size: NA; J: TRBJ2-7; CDR3: ASDPETQSPLPLREQY
V: TRBV7-2; size: NA; J: TRBJ2-5; CDR3: ASSPPGVGETQY
V: TRBV7-9; size: few; J: TRBJ1-2; CDR3: ASSLGRSANYGYT
V: TRBV6-5; size: few; J: TRBJ1-2; CDR3: ASAEGMGYGYT
V: TRBV5-1; size: NA; J: TRBJ1-1; CDR3: ASSLGFFGQSNTEAF
V: TRBV2; size: few; J: TRBJ2-3; CDR3: ASSEGQGNMDTQY
V: TRBV5-6; size: NA; J: TRBJ2-7; CDR3: ASSLGGSYYEQY
V: TRBV9; size: NA; J: TRBJ1-1; CDR3: ASAAPHEGTEAF
V: TRBV29-1; size: NA; J: TRBJ2-6; CDR3: SVGGVSGANVLT
V: TRBV4-1; size: NA; J: TRBJ1-2; CDR3: ASSHSPGTPLSYGYT
V: TRBV29-1; size: few; J: TRBJ2-1; CDR3: SVGRQGDYNEQF
V: TRBV4-1; size: many; J: TRBJ2-1; CDR3: ASSQDTGGGYNEQF
V: TRBV15; size: NA; J: TRBJ2-5; CDR3: ATSRQTRGPGTETQY
V: TRBV9; size: NA; J: TRBJ2-4; CDR3: ASSDSGVTKNIQY
V: TRBV2; size: NA; J: TRBJ1-2; CDR3: ASREDGNYGYT
V: TRBV30; size: NA; J: TRBJ2-1; CDR3: AWSSQHNEQF
V: TRBV5-6; size: NA; J: TRBJ2-7; CDR3: ASTLGDRGFEQY
V: TRBV5-1; size: NA; J: TRBJ2-2; CDR3: ASSTGGELF
V: TRBV7-9; size: NA; J: TRBJ1-5; CDR3: ASSLVSNQPQH
V: TRBV7-9; size: NA; J: TRBJ2-2; CDR3: ASSHPGTGELF
V: TRBV7-9; size: NA; J: TRBJ1-4; CDR3: ASSVEGRRVEKLF
V: TRBV10-3; size: NA; J: TRBJ2-3; CDR3: AAQGTHSTDTQY
V: TRBV5-6; size: NA; J: TRBJ2-3; CDR3: ASSLTIYTQY
V: TRBV5-1; size: NA; J: TRBJ2-5; CDR3: ASSFFYSKQETQY
V: TRBV30; size: NA; J: TRBJ1-1; CDR3: AWSVQGTEAF
V: TRBV7-9; size: few; J: TRBJ1-2; CDR3: ASSSGQWEYGYT
V: TRBV7-9; size: few; J: TRBJ2-7; CDR3: ASSAAIYEQY
V: TRBV9; size: many; J: TRBJ2-3; CDR3: ASSDRPGDTQY
V: TRBV18; size: once; J: TRBJ2-7; CDR3: ASSQGLGIDEQY
V: TRBV28; size: NA; J: TRBJ1-1; CDR3: ASSFGTEAF
V: TRBV7-9; size: few; J: TRBJ1-5; CDR3: ASSPEDLPPQH
V: TRBV7-9; size: NA; J: TRBJ2-7; CDR3: ASSFRGTNYEQY
V: TRBV29-1; size: once; J: TRBJ2-3; CDR3: SALLSGGSTDTQY
V: TRBV19; size: few; J: TRBJ2-7; CDR3: ASTETTGASYEQY
V: TRBV27; size: NA; J: TRBJ1-6; CDR3: ASSPPTGVSLH
V: TRBV7-4; size: NA; J: TRBJ2-5; CDR3: ASRPGEETQY
V: TRBV6-5; size: NA; J: TRBJ1-1; CDR3: ASGRRENTEAF
V: TRBV30; size: NA; J: TRBJ1-1; CDR3: AWKRKGDTEAF
V: TRBV14; size: few; J: TRBJ2-6; CDR3: ASSQTTGRPGANVLT
V: TRBV6-5; size: NA; J: TRBJ1-1; CDR3: ASSYVGDTEAF
V: TRBV14; size: NA; J: TRBJ2-1; CDR3: ASSQLGGAYNEQF
V: TRBV2; size: few; J: TRBJ1-4; CDR3: ASSEAPNKPNEKLF
V: TRBV7-9; size: few; J: TRBJ2-1; CDR3: ASSAGYNEQF
V: TRBV5-6; size: NA; J: TRBJ1-4; CDR3: ASGEGNEKLF
V: TRBV29-1; size: NA; J: TRBJ1-2; CDR3: SVEKVGYGYT
V: TRBV11-2; size: NA; J: TRBJ2-1; CDR3: ASSLTGNEQF
V: TRBV2; size: NA; J: TRBJ1-2; CDR3: ASTRGQLTYGYT
V: TRBV27; size: few; J: TRBJ1-1; CDR3: ASSPRLGNTEAF
V: TRBV7-2; size: few; J: TRBJ1-1; CDR3: ASRSQGARMTEAF
V: TRBV10-2; size: few; J: TRBJ2-3; CDR3: ASSMAGGITDTQY
V: TRBV2; size: once; J: TRBJ1-1; CDR3: ASSDPGFTEAF
V: TRBV29-1; size: NA; J: TRBJ2-7; CDR3: SVEPARYEQY
V: TRBV7-9; size: NA; J: TRBJ2-7; CDR3: ASTPGQEAYEQY
V: TRBV6-1; size: NA; J: TRBJ2-1; CDR3: ASRRGDEQF